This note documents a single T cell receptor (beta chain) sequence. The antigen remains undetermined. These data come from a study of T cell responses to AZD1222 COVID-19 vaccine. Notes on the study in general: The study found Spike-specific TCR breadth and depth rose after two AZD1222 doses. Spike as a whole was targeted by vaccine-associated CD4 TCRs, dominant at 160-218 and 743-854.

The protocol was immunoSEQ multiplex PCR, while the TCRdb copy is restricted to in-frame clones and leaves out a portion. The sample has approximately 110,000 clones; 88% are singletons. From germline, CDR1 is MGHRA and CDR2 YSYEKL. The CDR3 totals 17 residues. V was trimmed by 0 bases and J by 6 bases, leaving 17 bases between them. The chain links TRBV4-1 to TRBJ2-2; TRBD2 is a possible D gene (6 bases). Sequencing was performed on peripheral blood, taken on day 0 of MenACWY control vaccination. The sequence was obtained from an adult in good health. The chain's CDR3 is CASSQDPTSLGSGELFF. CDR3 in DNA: TGCGCCAGCAGCCAAGATCCGACTAGTTTGGGGTCCGGGGAGCTGTTTTTT.